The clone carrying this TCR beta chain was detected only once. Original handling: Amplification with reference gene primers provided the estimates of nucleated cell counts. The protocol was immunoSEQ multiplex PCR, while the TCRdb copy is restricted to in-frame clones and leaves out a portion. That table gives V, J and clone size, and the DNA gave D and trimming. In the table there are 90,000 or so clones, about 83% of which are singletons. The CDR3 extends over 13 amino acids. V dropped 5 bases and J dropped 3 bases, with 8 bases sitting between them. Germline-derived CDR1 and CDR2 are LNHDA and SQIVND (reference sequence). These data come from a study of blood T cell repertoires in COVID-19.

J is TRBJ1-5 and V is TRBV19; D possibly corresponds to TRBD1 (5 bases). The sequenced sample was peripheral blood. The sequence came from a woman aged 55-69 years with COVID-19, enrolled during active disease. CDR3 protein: CASSPGYNQPQHF. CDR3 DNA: TGTGCCAGTAGTCCAGGGTACAATCAGCCCCAGCATTTT. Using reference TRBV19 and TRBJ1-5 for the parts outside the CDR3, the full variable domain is DGGITQSPKYLFRKEGQNVTLSCEQNLNHDAMYWYRQDPGQGLRLIYYSQIVNDFQKGDIAEGYSVSREKKESFPLTVTSAQKNPTAFYLCASSPGYNQPQHFGDGTRLSIL.